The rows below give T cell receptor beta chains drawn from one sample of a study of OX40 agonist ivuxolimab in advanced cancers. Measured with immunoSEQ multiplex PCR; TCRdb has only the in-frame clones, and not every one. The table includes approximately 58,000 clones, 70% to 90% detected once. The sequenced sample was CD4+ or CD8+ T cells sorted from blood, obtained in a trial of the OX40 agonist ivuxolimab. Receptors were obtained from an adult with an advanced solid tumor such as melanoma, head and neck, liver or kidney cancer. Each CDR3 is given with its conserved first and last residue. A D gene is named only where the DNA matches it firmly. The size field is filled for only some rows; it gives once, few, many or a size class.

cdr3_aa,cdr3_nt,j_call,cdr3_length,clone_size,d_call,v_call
CASSPQDLSGNTIYF,TGTGCCAGCAGTCCCCAGGACCTCTCTGGAAACACCATATATTTT,TRBJ1-3,15,.,.,TRBV28
CASSQEAGGSYEQYF,TGCGCCAGCAGCCAAGAAGCGGGAGGATCCTACGAGCAGTACTTC,TRBJ2-7,15,.,TRBD2,TRBV4-1
CASSIVTGNQPQHF,TGTGCCAGTAGTATAGTTACAGGCAATCAGCCCCAGCATTTT,TRBJ1-5,14,.,.,TRBV19
CASSFDLPDTQYF,TGTGCCAGCAGCTTCGACTTGCCAGATACGCAGTATTTT,TRBJ2-3,13,.,.,TRBV7-2
CASSLGGGQYQETQYF,TGTGCCAGCAGCTTAGGGGGGGGACAGTATCAAGAGACCCAGTACTTC,TRBJ2-5,16,.,.,TRBV7-8
CASSALQDRGYEQYF,TGTGCCAGCAGTGCCTTACAGGACAGGGGGTACGAGCAGTACTTC,TRBJ2-7,15,.,TRBD1,TRBV2
CASSQDKTGGYGYTF,TGCGCCAGCAGCCAAGATAAGACAGGGGGTTATGGCTACACCTTC,TRBJ1-2,15,once,TRBD1,TRBV4-1
CASSQTGDSSYEQYF,TGTGCCAGCAGCCAGACAGGAGATAGCTCCTACGAGCAGTACTTC,TRBJ2-7,15,.,.,TRBV11-2
CASSSGGTSSTDTQYF,TGTGCCAGCAGCTCAGGAGGGACTTCCAGCACAGATACGCAGTATTTT,TRBJ2-3,16,.,.,TRBV5-4
CASSYRDTQYF,TGTGCCAGCAGTTATAGAGATACGCAGTATTTT,TRBJ2-3,11,once,.,TRBV6-1
CASSYVAGGRNEQFF,TGTGCCAGCAGTTACGTGGCGGGAGGGCGCAATGAGCAGTTCTTC,TRBJ2-1,15,.,TRBD2,TRBV6-5
CASPYRSSYEQYF,TGTGCCAGCCCGTACCGCAGCTCCTACGAGCAGTACTTC,TRBJ2-7,13,.,.,TRBV27
CASSPHPGLAGNSYEQYF,TGTGCCAGCAGCCCTCATCCGGGACTAGCGGGGAATTCCTACGAGCAGTACTTC,TRBJ2-7,18,.,TRBD2,TRBV5-5
CASSVGHSSYNEQFF,TGTGCCAGCAGCGTCGGGCATAGCTCCTACAATGAGCAGTTCTTC,TRBJ2-1,15,.,.,TRBV9
CASSQLGGALDTGELFF,TGCGCCAGCAGCCAACTAGGGGGGGCCTTGGACACCGGGGAGCTGTTTTTT,TRBJ2-2,17,.,.,TRBV4-3
CASSEWGNYEQYF,TGTGCCAGCAGTGAATGGGGGAATTACGAGCAGTACTTC,TRBJ2-7,13,once,.,TRBV25-1
CASSLEGSNQPQHF,TGTGCCAGCAGCTTAGAAGGCTCCAATCAGCCCCAGCATTTT,TRBJ1-5,14,.,.,TRBV11-2
CASSPDGYGYTF,TGCGCCAGCAGCCCCGACGGCTATGGCTACACCTTC,TRBJ1-2,12,.,.,TRBV5-1
CASSPDVAGGVTGELFF,TGTGCTAGCAGCCCCGACGTCGCGGGAGGGGTCACCGGGGAGCTGTTTTTT,TRBJ2-2,17,medium-sized,TRBD2,TRBV7-7
CASSLGQIVYNEQFF,TGTGCCAGCAGCTTGGGGCAGATTGTCTACAATGAGCAGTTCTTC,TRBJ2-1,15,once,.,TRBV5-4
CASSLLTGFRADTQYF,TGTGCCAGCAGCCTGCTTACGGGGTTCCGCGCAGATACGCAGTATTTT,TRBJ2-3,16,.,.,TRBV5-4
CASSFGQGNEQFF,TGTGCCAGCAGCTTCGGACAGGGAAATGAGCAGTTCTTC,TRBJ2-1,13,.,TRBD1,TRBV5-4
CASSLGGTDTQYF,TGTGCCAGCAGCTTAGGAGGGACAGATACGCAGTATTTT,TRBJ2-3,13,.,.,TRBV7-3
CASSVAGSGIEKLFF,TGTGCCAGCAGCGTAGCAGGGTCCGGTATCGAAAAACTGTTTTTT,TRBJ1-4,15,.,.,TRBV9
CASSRGFNQPQHF,TGTGCCAGTAGCAGGGGTTTCAATCAGCCCCAGCATTTT,TRBJ1-5,13,few,.,TRBV19
CASSLDSRVLYEQYF,TGTGCCAGCAGCTTAGATTCGCGGGTATTATACGAGCAGTACTTC,TRBJ2-7,15,.,.,TRBV7-2
CASSRGGPFNEQFF,TGTGCCAGTAGTCGAGGGGGGCCCTTCAATGAGCAGTTCTTC,TRBJ2-1,14,.,.,TRBV19
CASRWGDTQYF,TGTGCCAGCAGATGGGGAGATACGCAGTATTTT,TRBJ2-3,11,.,.,TRBV6-4
CASSLRQASVYEQYF,TGTGCCAGCAGTCTGAGGCAGGCCTCAGTCTACGAGCAGTACTTC,TRBJ2-7,15,once,.,TRBV2
CSVGSGTTSFNEQFF,TGCAGCGTTGGATCGGGTACTACCTCCTTCAATGAGCAGTTCTTC,TRBJ2-1,15,.,.,TRBV29-1
CASSPLRDGTGELFF,TGTGCCAGCTCACCACTCAGGGACGGTACCGGGGAGCTGTTTTTT,TRBJ2-2,15,.,.,TRBV18
CASSQDLAGGETQYF,TGCGCCAGCAGCCAAGATTTGGCAGGTGGCGAGACCCAGTACTTC,TRBJ2-5,15,.,.,TRBV4-3
CASTGSISNYGYTF,TGTGCCAGCACCGGGAGTATCTCTAACTATGGCTACACCTTC,TRBJ1-2,14,.,.,TRBV28
CSVEDPKNTEAFF,TGCAGCGTTGAAGATCCCAAGAACACTGAAGCTTTCTTT,TRBJ1-1,13,.,.,TRBV29-1
CASSLGGPGATQYF,TGTGCCAGCAGTTTGGGAGGCCCGGGTGCGACCCAGTACTTC,TRBJ2-5,14,once,.,TRBV27
CAWRSTGGDLTDTQYF,TGTGCCTGGAGAAGTACAGGGGGGGACCTCACAGATACGCAGTATTTT,TRBJ2-3,16,.,.,TRBV30
CASSDPGLAGYEQFF,TGTGCCAGCAGTGATCCGGGACTAGCGGGATATGAGCAGTTCTTC,TRBJ2-1,15,.,TRBD2,TRBV5-4
CASSPGLRGRSNQPQHF,TGCGCCAGCAGCCCAGGGCTAAGGGGGCGTAGCAATCAGCCCCAGCATTTT,TRBJ1-5,17,.,TRBD1,TRBV4-1
CASSQGPYEQYF,TGTGCCAGCAGTCAGGGCCCCTACGAGCAGTACTTC,TRBJ2-7,12,.,.,TRBV2
CATQRGRGYEQYF,TGTGCCACCCAAAGGGGAAGGGGCTACGAGCAGTACTTC,TRBJ2-7,13,.,.,TRBV5-6
CASSRQGRGSGANVLTF,TGCGCCAGCAGCCGACAGGGGAGGGGCTCTGGGGCCAACGTCCTGACTTTC,TRBJ2-6,17,.,.,TRBV4-1
CASRLTGYEQYF,TGTGCCAGCAGGCTAACAGGATACGAGCAGTACTTC,TRBJ2-7,12,.,.,TRBV28
CAWSPSINEQFF,TGTGCCTGGAGTCCTTCTATCAATGAGCAGTTCTTC,TRBJ2-1,12,.,.,TRBV30
CASSPLTGTGFSYEQYF,TGTGCCAGCAGCCCACTGACCGGGACAGGGTTCTCCTACGAGCAGTACTTC,TRBJ2-7,17,.,TRBD1,TRBV5-8
CASSLTYVNTEAFF,TGTGCCAGCAGCTTGACGTACGTTAACACTGAAGCTTTCTTT,TRBJ1-1,14,.,.,TRBV5-6
CASSPGQVTSEQYF,TGTGCCAGCTCACCGGGACAGGTAACTTCCGAGCAGTACTTC,TRBJ2-7,14,.,TRBD1,TRBV18
CASSLNSRGTDTQYF,TGTGCCAGCAGCTTAAATAGCAGGGGCACAGATACGCAGTATTTT,TRBJ2-3,15,.,.,TRBV7-3
CATSRRDGSYEQYF,TGTGCCACCAGCCGCAGGGATGGGTCCTACGAGCAGTACTTC,TRBJ2-7,14,.,.,TRBV15
CASSYGTTYTDTQYF,TGTGCCAGCAGCTACGGGACTACTTACACAGATACGCAGTATTTT,TRBJ2-3,15,.,TRBD2,TRBV7-9
CASSLGGGTNEQFF,TGTGCCAGCAGCTTGGGTGGGGGTACGAATGAGCAGTTCTTC,TRBJ2-1,14,.,.,TRBV5-4
CASSLSMVGLASDTQYF,TGTGCCAGCAGTTTATCTATGGTGGGACTAGCTTCAGATACGCAGTATTTT,TRBJ2-3,17,once,TRBD2,TRBV27
CASSVRDRYYEQYF,TGTGCCAGTAGTGTCCGGGACAGGTACTACGAGCAGTACTTC,TRBJ2-7,14,.,TRBD1,TRBV19
CASKSGVRLDSYNEQFF,TGCGCCAGTAAGTCCGGAGTGCGGCTCGACTCCTACAATGAGCAGTTCTTC,TRBJ2-1,17,.,.,TRBV5-1
CSVEADSVRSYGYTF,TGCAGCGTTGAAGCCGATAGTGTTCGGAGCTATGGCTACACCTTC,TRBJ1-2,15,.,.,TRBV29-1